The 9 T cell receptor beta chains given below trace back to one sample, sequenced in a study of circulating and synovial CD4+ cells in juvenile arthritis. The assay was immunoSEQ multiplex PCR, and TCRdb's table has in-frame clones only and misses some. This sample has around 13,000 clones, with approximately 88% found just once. Material: CD4+ T cells from synovial fluid. These receptors all come from a human patient with juvenile idiopathic arthritis. Some clones in this sample may be carry-over from other donors' samples.

This clone ranks as large. The rearrangement uses TRBV5-1 and TRBJ1-2, with D perhaps TRBD1 (6 bases). Germline-derived CDR1 and CDR2 are SGHRS and YFSETQ. The CDR3 runs 17 residues. Trimming removed 3 bases at V and 5 bases at J, with 23 bases between. CDR3 in amino acids: CASSWEGTSFSDYGYTF. The CDR3, as DNA: TGCGCCAGCAGCTGGGAGGGGACATCCTTTTCTGATTATGGCTACACCTTC.

The rearrangement uses TRBV6-1 and TRBJ2-1, with 8 nucleotides matching TRBD2. From germline, CDR1 is MNHNS and CDR2 SASEGT. Germline trimming cut 1 base from V and 10 bases from J; bases unmatched to any gene: 6. This CDR3 region has 14 residues. The CDR3 is CASSEGLAGGEQFF. The CDR3 DNA is TGTGCCAGCAGTGAAGGTCTAGCGGGTGGAGAGCAGTTCTTC.

The chain joins TRBV30 to TRBJ1-1; D not resolved. The CDR3 is made up of 12 amino acids. Germline CDR1 is GTSNPN and CDR2 is SVGIG (reference sequence). Trimming took off 0 bases at V and 6 bases at J, with 8 bases between the two ends. CDR3 sequence reads: CAWSVSGSEAFF. CDR3 bases: TGTGCCTGGAGTGTTAGCGGCTCTGAAGCTTTCTTT.

V and J are TRBV6-1 and TRBJ2-5; no reliable D call. The length of the CDR3 is 13 residues. Trimming shortened V by 8 bases and J by 2 bases, and 12 bases separated the two germline ends. CDR1 MNHNS and CDR2 SASEGT come from the germline V gene. For the CDR3, the DNA is TGTGCCAGCTCGCGGATATTACAAGAGACCCAGTACTTC. Its protein product is CASSRILQETQYF.

The V call is TRBV6-5, the J call TRBJ1-5; TRBD1 might be the D (6 bases). The germline gives CDR1 MNHEY, CDR2 SVGAGI. V was clipped by 10 bases and J by 3 bases, with 10 bases between them. This CDR3 has 12 amino acids. The CDR3 DNA is TGTGCCACCAGGGGCCCCAATCAGCCCCAGCATTTT. This sequence encodes CATRGPNQPQHF.

The chain uses TRBV6-5 and TRBJ1-1; perhaps TRBD1 as D (5 bases). Trimming shortened V by 6 bases and J by 7 bases, and 15 bases separated the two germline ends. The CDR3 extends over 13 amino acids. CDR1 and CDR2 from the germline V gene are MNHEY and SVGAGI. CDR3 sequence (DNA): TGTGCCAGCAGACCGCGACAGTTGGGTGAAGCTTTCTTT. Translated, it gives CASRPRQLGEAFF.

The sample holds a few counts of this clone. CDR3 DNA: TGTGCCAGCAGGGGACAGCGGGGGGGCCTCCCAGATACGCAGTATTTT. Protein: CASRGQRGGLPDTQYF. The rearrangement links TRBV14 to TRBJ2-3, with 10 nucleotides matching TRBD2. Germline assignment: CDR1 SGHDN and CDR2 FVKESK. The V segment lost 6 bases and the J segment 4 bases; nucleotides outside the gene matches: 10. The CDR3 runs 16 residues.

J is TRBJ2-5 and V is TRBV10-3; 8 bases are shared with TRBD2. CDR3 size: 13 residues. Losses at the gene ends were 3 bases for V and 7 bases for J; bases not matched to a gene: 4. The germline V gene encodes CDR1 ENHRY and CDR2 SYGVKD. The CDR3, as DNA: TGTGCCATCAGTGATCTCGGGGGGGGGACCCAGTACTTC. Translating it yields CAISDLGGGTQYF.

The chain links TRBV2 to TRBJ2-5; 8 bases line up with TRBD2. The CDR3 covers 16 residues. From germline, CDR1 is SNHLY and CDR2 FYNNEI. V trimming: 8 bases; J trimming: 2 bases; junction bases outside the gene matches: 13. The CDR3 here is CASQLRTSGRQETQYF. CDR3 sequence (DNA): TGTGCCAGCCAATTACGCACTAGCGGCAGGCAAGAGACCCAGTACTTC.